This T cell receptor (beta chain) was profiled in a study of early T cells in non-severe SARS-CoV-2 infection. This clonotype was picked up many times. Its specificity is unknown. General study points: In VDJdb matching, anti-spike CD8 responses were favored while private and CD4 specificities went missing.

TCRdb redid the calling of the 5' RACE reads with MiXCR, one entry per CDR3 protein. There are 50,000 to 70,000 distinct CDR3 sequences in the sample; roughly 5.7% occur only once, and 3.4% lies in the top ten. Germline V CDR1 and CDR2: SGHNT, YYREEE (reference sequence). V shed 4 bases, J shed 0 bases, and the junction held 12 bases outside the gene matches. The CDR3 has 17 residues. The TCR sequence derives from an adult who was a healthcare worker with PCR-confirmed SARS-CoV-2 infection or an uninfected control (not recorded which). The chain has TRBV5-4 and TRBJ1-1; TRBD1 matches 7 bases. Sample: whole blood, taken at baseline. CDR3 DNA: TGTGCCAGCAGCCAGGAGGGGGCGATTATCATGAACACTGAAGCTTTCTTT. Translation gives CASSQEGAIIMNTEAFF.